The T cell receptor (beta chain) under discussion was sequenced for a study of glioma-infiltrating T cells after dendritic cell vaccination. Clones were read by immunoSEQ multiplex PCR, and TCRdb kept only the in-frame ones, dropping some. The data contain over 90,000 clones, roughly 81% of them seen just once; the ten biggest clones take up about an eighth. Before vaccination, two weeks after the third vaccination, and at progression, PBMC were collected. Germline V gene sequence: CDR1 GTSNPN, CDR2 SVGIG (reference sequence). The CDR3 is 16 amino acids. V lost 0 bases and J 3 bases, leaving 12 bases between the germline ends.

The V and J genes are TRBV30 and TRBJ1-6; D may be TRBD1 (5 bases). Material: blood, obtained before dendritic cell vaccination. The sequence came from a human donor with glioblastoma. The chain's CDR3 is CAWSVQSGFYNSPLHF. In DNA form, the CDR3 reads TGTGCCTGGAGTGTACAGTCAGGGTTCTATAATTCACCCCTCCACTTT.